This is a list of T cell receptor beta chains from one sample in a study of spatial heterogeneity in lung cancer. TCRdb re-derived calls from the 5' RACE reads in MiXCR, one entry per CDR3 protein. This table holds tens of thousands of distinct CDR3 sequences, 7% found once. The material was PBMCs, obtained at surgery. The receptor source for this set is a male donor with early-stage non-small cell lung cancer. Both conserved end residues are part of each CDR3.

v_call,j_call,cdr3_aa
TRBV27,TRBJ2-6,CASSSPLYVSGANVLTF
TRBV6-2/TRBV6-3,TRBJ2-7,CASSWTGSSYEQYF
TRBV18,TRBJ1-1,CASSPEKRSNTEAFF
TRBV29-1,TRBJ2-2,CSVDQGLDDSGELFF
TRBV24-1,TRBJ2-7,CATSDLLSGRSYEQYF
TRBV12-3/TRBV12-4,TRBJ2-5,CASSVYGDSETQYF
TRBV5-1,TRBJ1-6,CASSLDSVNNSPLHF
TRBV27,TRBJ2-1,CASSLGQRNEQFF
TRBV5-4,TRBJ2-2,CASSPRVGELFF
TRBV28,TRBJ2-3,CASSDSGGDTQYF
TRBV12-3/TRBV12-4,TRBJ1-4,CASSFGRGGNEKLFF
TRBV11-1,TRBJ2-5,CASSYARAQETQYF
TRBV20-1,TRBJ2-3,CSASWDGATDTQYF
TRBV12-3/TRBV12-4,TRBJ2-1,CASSFGTTNNEQFF
TRBV2,TRBJ2-1,CASSGTGDNEQFF
TRBV29-1,TRBJ2-1,CSADGQGGNEQFF
TRBV5-4,TRBJ2-1,CASSSLAGAQGYNEQFF
TRBV18,TRBJ2-6,CASSPRSSGANVLTF
TRBV4-1,TRBJ2-4,CASSQERATGGPKNIQYF
TRBV2,TRBJ2-5,CASTGYQETQYF
TRBV12-3/TRBV12-4,TRBJ2-1,CASSFLAREQFF
TRBV10-3,TRBJ1-1,CAISESMRDTEAFF
TRBV10-3,TRBJ1-5,CAISEGTGRNQPQHF
TRBV19,TRBJ1-5,CASSQQGYQPQHF
TRBV28,TRBJ2-1,CASSPTHGGYNEQFF
TRBV12-3/TRBV12-4,TRBJ1-5,CASSFTGTDQHF
TRBV27,TRBJ2-1,CASSPPVRNEQFF
TRBV20-1,TRBJ1-4,CSASIGGEKLFF
TRBV25-1,TRBJ1-1,CASRNPGTGVSTEAFF
TRBV10-3,TRBJ2-1,CAISVETPDDEQFF
TRBV20-1,TRBJ2-1,CSASPLAGAYNEQFF
TRBV5-1,TRBJ1-3,CASSSGTVDSGNTIYF
TRBV7-3,TRBJ2-1,CASSFVGDNEQFF
TRBV14,TRBJ2-5,CASSQDWETQYF
TRBV20-1,TRBJ2-1,CSARDLGDPREQFF
TRBV29-1,TRBJ2-7,CSANIQGVEQYF
TRBV20-1,TRBJ2-1,CSAPTVFGNNEQFF
TRBV20-1,TRBJ1-2,CSATARTGGLGYTF
TRBV11-2,TRBJ1-5,CASSLEAGGSQPQHF
TRBV27,TRBJ1-6,CASKRREYNSPLHF
TRBV28,TRBJ1-1,CASTVSGPGLRMNTEAFF
TRBV5-1,TRBJ1-4,CASSLDGTGNEKLFF
TRBV20-1,TRBJ1-6,CSARVGGASYNSPLHF
TRBV20-1,TRBJ2-7,CSARDSYEQYF
TRBV23-1,TRBJ2-7,CASTTGGNVEQYF